This is a list of T cell receptor beta chains from one sample in a study of blood T cell repertoires in COVID-19. Produced via immunoSEQ multiplex PCR; TCRdb's table is partial and in-frame only. Of roughly 300,000 clones in the sample, 80% to 95% are singletons; the top ten hold around a sixth. What was sequenced was PBMCs or T cells enriched from blood (not recorded which). These receptors came from a woman aged 30 to 39 who had recovered from COVID-19. CDR3s include the opening cysteine and the closing phenylalanine or tryptophan. Each record gives: D gene, clone size, V gene, J gene, CDR3 DNA, CDR3 protein. A D gene is named only where the DNA matches it firmly. Some rows have no size entry. The others give once, few or many, or a class for an expanded clone.

.	.	TRBV19	TRBJ1-5	TGTGCCAGTAGTATCTCGGGTAATCAGCCCCAGCATTTT	CASSISGNQPQHF
TRBD2	.	TRBV7-6	TRBJ2-2	TGTGCCAGCGTCTCGACCGGGGGGACCGGGGAGCTGTTTTTT	CASVSTGGTGELFF
TRBD1	.	TRBV15	TRBJ2-3	TGTGCCACCAGCAGAGACGGGACAGGGAGGGATACGCAGTATTTT	CATSRDGTGRDTQYF
.	.	TRBV6-5	TRBJ1-2	TGTGCCAGCAGTCTACAGCTCTATGGCTACACCTTC	CASSLQLYGYTF
.	once	TRBV6-2/TRBV6-3	TRBJ1-2	TGTGCCAGCAGCCTCGTAGTCCCATTCTATGGCTACACCTTC	CASSLVVPFYGYTF
TRBD1	.	TRBV5-4	TRBJ2-7	TGTGCCAGCAGCTGGGTCGGGACAGGAGCCTACGAGCAGTACTTC	CASSWVGTGAYEQYF
TRBD2	.	TRBV4-2	TRBJ2-1	TGTGCCAGCAGCCGGGGACTAGCGGGAGGGCTTGATGAGCAGTTCTTC	CASSRGLAGGLDEQFF
TRBD1	once	TRBV6-2/TRBV6-3	TRBJ2-7	TGTGCCAGCAGTTCCCCACAGGGGGCTTACGAGCAGTACTTC	CASSSPQGAYEQYF
.	.	TRBV7-3	TRBJ2-5	TGTGCCAGCAGCTTAGGATCAGGCGAGACCCAGTACTTC	CASSLGSGETQYF
.	.	TRBV2	TRBJ2-1	TGTGCCAGCAACACACATCGACAGGACTACAATGAGCAGTTCTTC	CASNTHRQDYNEQFF
TRBD1	.	TRBV5-6	TRBJ2-5	TGTGCCAGCACCTGGGACAGGGGGGGAGAGACCCAGTACTTC	CASTWDRGGETQYF
TRBD2	once	TRBV24-1	TRBJ2-2	TGTGCCACCAGTGATTTAGGACTAGCACCTTACACCGGGGAGCTGTTTTTT	CATSDLGLAPYTGELFF
.	.	TRBV7-6	TRBJ2-5	TGTGCCAGCAGCTTTTTGGAGGGGACCCAGTACTTC	CASSFLEGTQYF
TRBD1	.	TRBV7-9	TRBJ1-1	TGTGCCAGCAGCTTAGTGCAGGGGGTGGACACTGAAGCTTTCTTT	CASSLVQGVDTEAFF
.	.	TRBV6-5	TRBJ2-2	TGTGCCAGCAGTTACGGGGGCCTTAACATCGGGGAGCTGTTTTTT	CASSYGGLNIGELFF
.	.	TRBV18	TRBJ1-1	TGTGCCAGCTCACCCTCAGGAAACACTGAAGCTTTCTTT	CASSPSGNTEAFF
TRBD1	.	TRBV19	TRBJ2-3	TGTGCCAGTAGTGCCGGGACAGGGTTGCGAGATACGCAGTATTTT	CASSAGTGLRDTQYF
TRBD1	.	TRBV7-2	TRBJ2-1	TGTGCCAGCAGCTTAAGCCAGGGGGTACACAATGAGCAGTTCTTC	CASSLSQGVHNEQFF
.	.	TRBV7-3	TRBJ1-6	TGTGCCAGCAGCTTAATTCTCGACAGGAATTCACCCCTCCACTTT	CASSLILDRNSPLHF
.	many	TRBV6-2/TRBV6-3	TRBJ1-5	TGTGCCAGCAGTTCATCACCGGGCAGACAGGTCCGCAATCAGCCCCAGCATTTT	CASSSSPGRQVRNQPQHF
.	.	TRBV2	TRBJ2-5	TGTGCCAGCAGTGAGTTTCGGGAGACCCAGTACTTC	CASSEFRETQYF
TRBD2	once	TRBV7-8	TRBJ2-3	TGTGCCAGCAGCTCAGGGACTATTCTGGATACGCAGTATTTT	CASSSGTILDTQYF
TRBD2	.	TRBV19	TRBJ2-1	TGTGCCAGTAAGTATTCTAGCGGGCACGATGAGCAGTTCTTC	CASKYSSGHDEQFF
TRBD1	.	TRBV27	TRBJ1-2	TGTGCCAGCAGTTTATCGGGGACAGGGCCCCTCTATGGCTACACCTTC	CASSLSGTGPLYGYTF
TRBD1	.	TRBV3-1/TRBV3-2	TRBJ2-2	TGTGCCAGCAGCCAAGACCGGGACAGGGTCACCGGGGAGCTGTTTTTT	CASSQDRDRVTGELFF
TRBD2	.	TRBV11-1	TRBJ2-7	TGTGCCAGCAGCAAGATGACTAGCGGCTACGAGCAGTACTTC	CASSKMTSGYEQYF
TRBD1	.	TRBV4-1	TRBJ1-1	TGCGCCAGCAGCCACGGGGTGGGGACAGGGGGAGCTTTCTTT	CASSHGVGTGGAFF
TRBD1	.	TRBV28	TRBJ1-2	TGTGCCAGCAGTTTCCCAGGGACAGGGGCCGGCTACACCTTC	CASSFPGTGAGYTF
.	.	TRBV5-6	TRBJ2-3	TGTGCCAGCAGCTTCACAACCGCCGATACGCAGTATTTT	CASSFTTADTQYF
TRBD1	.	TRBV5-6	TRBJ1-2	TGTGCCAGCAGCTTCATGGGACAGGGTAGCTACACCTTC	CASSFMGQGSYTF
.	.	TRBV5-1	TRBJ2-5	TGCGCCAGCAGCTTGGGGGAGGCAGAGACCCAGTACTTC	CASSLGEAETQYF
.	.	TRBV13	TRBJ1-4	TGTGCCAGCAGCTTAGGTGGGGCGGAAGAAAAACTGTTTTTT	CASSLGGAEEKLFF
TRBD2	.	TRBV7-9	TRBJ2-5	TGTGCCAGCAGCTCGCGACTAGCGGGTGCACAAGAGACCCAGTACTTC	CASSSRLAGAQETQYF
.	.	TRBV18	TRBJ1-3	TGTGCCAGCTCACCAACCGCGGCGGGGTCTGGAAACACCATATATTTT	CASSPTAAGSGNTIYF
.	once	TRBV27	TRBJ1-2	TGTGCCAGCAGTTACAGGGATGGAGGCTACACCTTC	CASSYRDGGYTF
.	.	TRBV12-3/TRBV12-4	TRBJ1-1	TGTGCCAGCTCCCTGTTCGTGAACACTGAAGCTTTCTTT	CASSLFVNTEAFF
.	.	TRBV9	TRBJ1-1	TGTGCCAGCAGCCCAGAGTACAGGGTGAATGATGAAGCTTTCTTT	CASSPEYRVNDEAFF
TRBD1	.	TRBV19	TRBJ1-3	TGTGCCAGTAGTCTCGGGACAGGCTTCTCTGGAAACACCATATATTTT	CASSLGTGFSGNTIYF
.	.	TRBV5-6	TRBJ2-3	TGTGCCAGCAGCATACGACAGATCACAGATACGCAGTATTTT	CASSIRQITDTQYF
TRBD1	.	TRBV7-8	TRBJ2-1	TGTGCCAGCAGCCTAAGGACAGGGATGGACAATGAGCAGTTCTTC	CASSLRTGMDNEQFF